One sample yielded the 32 T cell receptor beta chains listed below, sequenced in a study of T cell responses to AZD1222 COVID-19 vaccine (dated by TCRdb to 2020 to 2022). Explained via the paper, the time point label denotes: about 28 days (+/-7) after the second vaccine dose. The treatment or condition label, as the study defines it: meningococcal conjugate vaccine given as trial control. The receptor library was made with the immunoSEQ multiplex PCR assay. TCRdb took this table from immuneACCESS and kept in-frame rearrangements with V and J called. Such tables lack part of the clones; where checked against another copy, unresolved V genes explain under half of the gap, and the rest is unexplained. The sample records 130,000 to 150,000 clones, roughly 88% of which are singletons. Of the sample, approximately 5.4% falls within the top ten clones. The source was peripheral blood, collected 28 days after the second dose of the MenACWY control vaccine. The receptors here all came from an adult who received the MenACWY meningococcal vaccine as a control.

V is TRBV6-2 or TRBV6-3 and J is TRBJ1-6; 7 nucleotides line up with TRBD1. With V trimmed by 6 bases and J by 10 bases, 9 bases remained unmatched. From germline, CDR1 is MNHEY and CDR2 SVGEGT. The CDR3 consists of 14 residues. The chain's CDR3 is CASSRAGQDSPLHF. The CDR3 DNA follows: TGTGCCAGCAGCCGCGCCGGACAGGACTCACCCCTCCACTTT.

The chain links TRBV21-1 to TRBJ1-2. TRBV21-1 is an annotated pseudogene. The CDR3 loop spans 14 amino acids. CDR3 DNA: TGTGCCAGCAGCCGAGGGAGCTTTAACTATGGCTACACCTTC. Translation: CASSRGSFNYGYTF.

The chain is built from TRBV5-6 and TRBJ2-2; 7 nucleotides line up with TRBD2. The CDR3 has 15 residues. Trimming removed 4 bases from V and 4 bases from J; junction bases left unmatched: 7. Per germline, CDR1 SGHDT and CDR2 YYEEEE. The CDR3 bases are TGTGCCAGCAGCCCTGGGGGGAGGGCCACCGGGGAGCTGTTTTTT. Translated: CASSPGGRATGELFF.

The chain combines TRBV5-6 with TRBJ2-7; perhaps TRBD1 as D (6 bases). Looked up from germline, CDR1 is SGHDT and CDR2 is YYEEEE. The CDR3 is made up of 12 amino acids. Trimming took 2 bases from V and 3 from J, leaving 6 bases between them. The CDR3 sequence: CASSLQGYEQYF. The CDR3 DNA sequence: TGTGCCAGCAGCTTACAGGGCTACGAGCAGTACTTC.

V gene TRBV6-5 combines with J gene TRBJ1-6; D ambiguous. CDR3 size: 15 residues. Looked up from germline, CDR1 is MNHEY and CDR2 is SVGAGI. The ends were cut back, 5 bases at V and 1 base at J, with 9 bases in the middle. CDR3: CASSNWTSYNSPLHF. The DNA for the CDR3 is TGTGCCAGCAGTAATTGGACTTCCTATAATTCACCCCTCCACTTT.

This chain uses TRBV2 with TRBJ2-1; no reliable D call. The CDR3 has 11 residues. V lost 10 bases to trimming and J lost 3 bases, with 7 bases between them. Germline V gene sequence: CDR1 SNHLY, CDR2 FYNNEI. DNA of the CDR3: TGTGCCAACAAGGGCTACAATGAGCAGTTCTTC. Encoded protein: CANKGYNEQFF.

This sequence joins TRBV7-2 and TRBJ1-1; D remains ambiguous. Germline CDR1 is SGHTA and CDR2 is FQGNSA. The CDR3 extends over 11 amino acids. Deletions cut 5 bases from V and 6 bases from J, with 7 bases between. Here the CDR3 DNA reads TGTGCCAGCAGCGTTAGGGCTGAAGCTTTCTTT. The encoded protein is CASSVRAEAFF.

This chain uses TRBV5-1 with TRBJ2-2; D may be TRBD2 (5 bases). V was trimmed by 4 bases and J by 6 bases, leaving 10 bases between them. The CDR3 contains 13 residues. Looked up from germline, CDR1 is SGHRS and CDR2 is YFSETQ. The CDR3 region is CASSPTGSGELFF. CDR3 in DNA: TGCGCCAGCAGCCCGACGGGGTCCGGGGAGCTGTTTTTT.

V usage is TRBV4-3 and J usage is TRBJ2-2; D ambiguous. V lost 7 bases to trimming and J lost 1 base, with 10 bases between them. The CDR3 has 14 amino acids. Germline values: CDR1 LGHNA, CDR2 YSLEER. The CDR3 nucleotides read TGCGCCAGCAAGGACCGACTGAACACCGGGGAGCTGTTTTTT. Protein: CASKDRLNTGELFF.

The chain recombines TRBV5-6 with TRBJ1-3, with D unclear. The CDR3 consists of 13 residues. V was shortened by 1 base and J by 2 bases, with 4 bases between the two germline ends. Germline loops: CDR1 SGHDT, CDR2 YYEEEE. CDR3 bases: TGTGCCAGCAGCTTGACAGCTGGAAACACCATATATTTT. This gives the protein CASSLTAGNTIYF.

The chain uses TRBV5-4 and TRBJ1-1; D is perhaps TRBD1 (5 bases). Per the germline V gene, CDR1 is SGHNT and CDR2 is YYREEE (reference sequence). The CDR3 is made up of 15 amino acids. V lost 0 bases and J 6 bases, leaving 15 bases between the germline ends. The CDR3 DNA reads TGTGCCAGCAGCTTGGAACGGGGGAGGACCTCTGAAGCTTTCTTT. Translation gives CASSLERGRTSEAFF.

V and J are TRBV11-3 and TRBJ1-2, with D maybe TRBD1 (5 bases). V gave up 4 bases and J gave up 4 bases, with 13 bases separating them. This CDR3 has 14 amino acids. Germline V gene lookup returns CDR1 SGHNT and CDR2 YENEEA. The CDR3 spells CASSYSGDGYGYTF. In nucleotides, the CDR3 is TGTGCCAGCAGCTACTCCGGGGACGGCTATGGCTACACCTTC.

The chain has TRBV2 and TRBJ1-2; D call uncertain. Germline CDR1 and CDR2: SNHLY and FYNNEI. This CDR3 has 13 amino acids. V lost 2 bases, J lost 4 bases, and 8 bases lay in between. This chain's CDR3 is CASSERAGYGYTF. Here the CDR3 DNA reads TGTGCCAGCAGTGAAAGGGCAGGCTATGGCTACACCTTC.

The V gene is TRBV4-1, the J gene TRBJ1-3; perhaps TRBD1 as D (6 bases). Trimming took 1 base from V and 4 from J, leaving 11 bases between them. The germline V gene has CDR1 MGHRA and CDR2 YSYEKL. CDR3 length: 15 amino acids. The CDR3 DNA is TGCGCCAGCAGCCAAGGTGGGACACTCGGAAACACCATATATTTT. Amino acid sequence: CASSQGGTLGNTIYF.

V is TRBV15 and J is TRBJ1-3; the D is unclear. CDR1 and CDR2 from the germline V gene are LNHNV and YYDKDF (reference sequence). The V end lost 0 bases, the J end lost 0 bases, and 12 bases lay between the germline ends. This CDR3 has 17 residues. The chain's CDR3 is CATSRDWLAGSGNTIYF. The CDR3 DNA is TGTGCCACCAGCAGAGATTGGCTAGCCGGCTCTGGAAACACCATATATTTT.

The chain uses TRBV30 and TRBJ2-7; 9 bases are shared with TRBD1. In germline, CDR1 is GTSNPN, CDR2 SVGIG (reference sequence). The CDR3 loop spans 15 amino acids. With V trimmed by 2 bases and J by 5 bases, 10 bases remained unmatched. The CDR3 nucleotides are TGTGCCTGGAGTAAGTCCCGACAGGGGGTCCACGAGCAGTACTTC. Its translation: CAWSKSRQGVHEQYF.

The rearrangement joins TRBV9 to TRBJ1-1; D unresolved. The ends were cut back, 1 base at V and 6 bases at J, with 16 bases in the middle. From germline, CDR1 is SGDLS and CDR2 YYNGEE. The CDR3 consists of 15 residues. CDR3 nucleotide sequence: TGTGCCAGCAGCGTATTTCCCCTTTCTCTTTCTGAAGCTTTCTTT. It yields the protein CASSVFPLSLSEAFF.

This clone has only one observation. The chain links TRBV7-9 to TRBJ1-1; maybe TRBD1 (5 bases). The CDR3 sequence is 15 residues long. V was shortened by 0 bases and J by 6 bases, with 14 bases between the two germline ends. The germline CDR1 and CDR2 sequences are SEHNR and FQNEAQ (reference sequence). The CDR3 loop is CASSLAVGRSPEAFF. In DNA form, the CDR3 reads TGTGCCAGCAGCTTAGCGGTGGGGCGGTCCCCTGAAGCTTTCTTT.

V gene TRBV6-5 combines with J gene TRBJ1-1; D is possibly TRBD1 (6 bases). Trimming stripped 6 bases from V and 4 bases from J, with 15 bases between. The CDR3 has 14 residues. The germline V gene encodes CDR1 MNHEY and CDR2 SVGAGI. CDR3 nucleotides: TGTGCCAGCAGCATACAGGGTTATGGCACTGAAGCTTTCTTT. This encodes CASSIQGYGTEAFF.

The chain carries TRBV9 and TRBJ2-5, with a weak D call TRBD2 (6 bases). Trimming took off 0 bases at V and 5 bases at J, with 17 bases between the two ends. This CDR3 spans 16 amino acids. Germline CDR1 reads SGDLS; CDR2 reads YYNGEE. CDR3 nucleotide sequence: TGTGCCAGCAGCGTAGGCGGTCTAGCGCCCGTGGAGACCCAGTACTTC. It translates to CASSVGGLAPVETQYF.

The J gene is TRBJ1-4, the V gene TRBV15; 7 bases map to TRBD1. Germline trimming cut 1 base from V and 0 bases from J; bases unmatched to any gene: 5. The CDR3 has 17 residues. Germline V gene data show CDR1 as LNHNV and CDR2 as YYDKDF (reference sequence). The CDR3 nucleotides are TGTGCCACCAGCAGAGGGGCAGGGGGGACAACTAATGAAAAACTGTTTTTT. Its translation: CATSRGAGGTTNEKLFF.

V usage is TRBV27 and J usage is TRBJ2-2, with 7 bases lining up with TRBD2. The CDR3 length is 16 residues. The trim removed 6 bases at V and 1 base at J, leaving 8 bases unmatched. Germline CDR1 and CDR2: MNHEY and SMNVEV (reference sequence). The CDR3 sequence: CASRVGAGENTGELFF. Written as DNA, the CDR3 is TGTGCCAGCAGGGTCGGCGCGGGGGAGAACACCGGGGAGCTGTTTTTT.

This chain joins TRBV6-5 and TRBJ1-5, with a tentative D call TRBD1 (5 bases). Trimming cost V 0 bases and J 6 bases, with 9 bases left between them. In germline, CDR1 is MNHEY, CDR2 SVGAGI. This CDR3 spans 14 amino acids. CDR3 loop: CASSYSGDVQPQHF. In DNA, the CDR3 is TGTGCCAGCAGTTACTCAGGGGATGTTCAGCCCCAGCATTTT.

In this sample, this clone turned up once. The chain employs TRBV27 and TRBJ2-3; TRBD1 might be the D (5 bases). Germline assignment: CDR1 MNHEY and CDR2 SMNVEV (reference sequence). Trimming removed 4 bases at V and 2 bases at J, with 10 bases between. The CDR3 is made up of 14 amino acids. DNA of the CDR3: TGTGCCAGCAGTTCACGACAGTCCACAGATACGCAGTATTTT. Encoded protein: CASSSRQSTDTQYF.

This clone showed up just a few times. The genes are TRBV2 and TRBJ2-1; 12 nucleotides align to TRBD2. The CDR3 runs 14 residues. V gave up 9 bases and J gave up 14 bases; unmatched junction bases: 14. Germline CDR1 SNHLY, CDR2 FYNNEI. CDR3 in amino acids: CASTDPTSGRDEFF. CDR3 coding DNA: TGTGCCAGTACCGACCCGACTAGCGGGAGAGACGAGTTCTTC.

This chain connects TRBV6-5 to TRBJ1-2; D may be TRBD1 (6 bases). This CDR3 spans 15 amino acids. Germline V gene sequence: CDR1 MNHEY, CDR2 SVGAGI. V lost 10 bases, J lost 2 bases, and 20 bases lay in between. The DNA for the CDR3 is TGTGCCACCTTTCCCCTGGCTGACAGGAACTATGGCTACACCTTC. Its translation: CATFPLADRNYGYTF.

The chain uses TRBV6-5 and TRBJ1-3; D not certain. Trimming took off 3 bases at V and 2 bases at J, with 8 bases between the two ends. Germline V gene sequence: CDR1 MNHEY, CDR2 SVGAGI. The length of the CDR3 is 14 residues. This CDR3 reads CASSYGRAGNTIYF. CDR3 nucleotides: TGTGCCAGCAGTTATGGGAGAGCTGGAAACACCATATATTTT.

The rearrangement joins TRBV7-8 to TRBJ2-2; no clear D. Deletions cut 1 base from V and 4 bases from J, with 13 bases between. Germline V lookup: CDR1 SGHVS, CDR2 FQNEAQ. There are 16 residues in the CDR3. As DNA, the CDR3 is TGTGCCAGCAGCTTAGGCGCCCTTCGTAGCACCGGGGAGCTGTTTTTT. Its translation: CASSLGALRSTGELFF.

This chain connects TRBV6-1 to TRBJ2-7; D call uncertain. Between the trimmed V and J ends, which lost 2 bases and 5 bases, there was a span of 10 bases. CDR1 and CDR2 from the germline V gene are MNHNS and SASEGT. CDR3 length equals 13 residues. This CDR3 is CASSEIPRNEQYF. In DNA form, the CDR3 reads TGTGCCAGCAGTGAAATCCCCAGGAACGAGCAGTACTTC.

V usage is TRBV4-1 and J usage is TRBJ1-1; D unresolved. V lost 1 base, J lost 2 bases, and 14 bases lay in between. This CDR3 region has 16 residues. Germline V gene sequence: CDR1 MGHRA, CDR2 YSYEKL. The CDR3 DNA sequence: TGCGCCAGCAGCCAAGTTTCAACGGAACCCAACACTGAAGCTTTCTTT. Amino acids: CASSQVSTEPNTEAFF.

The genes are TRBV12-3 or TRBV12-4 and TRBJ1-6, with D tentatively TRBD1 (6 bases). Trimming pared 3 bases from V and 10 bases from J, leaving 10 bases between. CDR3 length: 13 amino acids. The CDR3 loop is CASSLSRGSPLHF. CDR3 DNA sequence: TGTGCCAGCAGTTTGAGCAGGGGCTCACCCCTCCACTTT.

CDR3 in DNA: TGTGCCAGTAGTAGGGGAGGCCAGGGTAACACTGAAGCTTTCTTT. Translating it yields CASSRGGQGNTEAFF. The gene calls are TRBV19 and TRBJ1-1; a weak D match, TRBD1 (5 bases). Germline lookup yields CDR1 LNHDA and CDR2 SQIVND (reference sequence). The V gene lost 4 bases and the J gene lost 2 bases, with 14 bases spanning the gap. This CDR3 is built from 15 residues.